This T cell receptor (beta chain) appears in the sequencing data of a study of OX40 agonist ivuxolimab in advanced cancers. On the study more broadly: Patients received intravenous ivuxolimab every 2 weeks at 0.01 to 10 mg/kg. Past anti-PD-1, anti-PD-L1 or anti-CTLA-4 therapy was accepted, and around 40% had received some.

Baseline, cycle 4 day 1, and cycle 7 day 1 were the blood sampling points. Study-level findings and limits: Circulating CD4+ and CD8+ T cells showed clonal expansion by week 6 at 0.1 to 3.0 mg/kg.

About this clone itself: Antigen: not known.

Profiled with immunoSEQ multiplex PCR; TCRdb holds only in-frame clones, not every one. The sample includes around 35,000 clones, about 88% of them seen just once. This specimen was CD4+ or CD8+ T cells sorted from blood, taken in a trial of the OX40 agonist ivuxolimab. The source of this sequence is an adult with an advanced solid tumor such as melanoma, head and neck, liver or kidney cancer.

CDR3 region: CASSLEGRSSQETQYF. CDR3 bases: TGTGCCAGCAGCTTAGAAGGGAGATCCAGCCAAGAGACCCAGTACTTC. V usage is TRBV7-7 and J usage is TRBJ2-5, with a weak D call TRBD2 (5 bases). CDR1 is SSHAT and CDR2 is FNYEAQ in the germline V gene (reference sequence). CDR3 length: 16 amino acids. V was pared by 1 base and J by 1 base, with 13 bases between. The whole variable domain, remainder taken from reference TRBV7-7 and TRBJ2-5, is GAGVSQSPRYKVTKRGQDVTLRCDPISSHATLYWYQQALGQGPEFLTYFNYEAQPDKSGLPSDRFSAERPEGSISTLTIQRTEQRDSAMYRCASSLEGRSSQETQYFGPGTRLLVL.